The next 30 T cell receptor beta chains were all read from a single sample in a study of blood T cell repertoires in COVID-19. Some clones are missing from TCRdb's copy, which holds only in-frame ones; the method was immunoSEQ multiplex PCR. The sample records some 100,000 clones, 85% to 95% being singletons. Source material: peripheral blood. Source of these receptors: a man aged 45-60 years with active COVID-19.

The chain couples TRBV7-9 to TRBJ2-7; a weak D match, TRBD1 (5 bases). The CDR3 has 15 amino acids. V lost 4 bases to trimming and J lost 5 bases, with 18 bases between them. Germline V gene lookup returns CDR1 SEHNR and CDR2 FQNEAQ (reference sequence). The CDR3 protein is CASSSGPQGSHEQYF. DNA of the CDR3: TGTGCCAGCAGCTCCGGTCCCCAGGGTTCACACGAGCAGTACTTC.

The table lists this clone with a count of one. The chain joins TRBV6-4 to TRBJ1-1; D unclear. This CDR3 spans 14 amino acids. V gave up 0 bases and J gave up 4 bases, with 9 bases separating them. The germline gives CDR1 MRHNA, CDR2 SNTAGT. CDR3 coding DNA: TGTGCCAGCAGTGACTCGGAGTATTCCACTGAAGCTTTCTTT. Protein product: CASSDSEYSTEAFF.

In regard to this clone: The germline gene is not matched at one end of the junction; a read error may be the cause. This sequence joins TRBV15 and TRBJ2-2; TRBD1 matches 9 bases. The CDR3 sequence is 16 residues long. Germline loops: CDR1 LNHNV, CDR2 YYDKDF (reference sequence). The CDR3 DNA sequence: TGTGCCACCAGCAGAGATGGGACAGGGAACCCCGGGGAGCTGTTTTTT. It translates to CATSRDGTGNPGELFF.

The genes are TRBV10-3 and TRBJ1-2; a weak D match, TRBD1 (6 bases). Trimming removed 5 bases at V and 4 bases at J, with 14 bases between. Germline V gives CDR1 ENHRY, CDR2 SYGVKD. CDR3 length: 14 amino acids. The CDR3 is CAISPRDKAYGYTF. The CDR3 DNA is TGTGCCATCAGTCCCCGGGACAAAGCCTATGGCTACACCTTC.

The chain combines TRBV6-5 with TRBJ2-5; 7 bases are a match to TRBD2. With 2 bases clipped from V and 5 bases from J, the junction kept 5 bases outside the gene matches. CDR3 length equals 14 residues. Germline lookup yields CDR1 MNHEY and CDR2 SVGAGI. CDR3 sequence (DNA): TGTGCCAGCAGTTACACTAGCGCATACGAGACCCAGTACTTC. It is translated as CASSYTSAYETQYF.

V usage is TRBV4-1 and J usage is TRBJ1-3, with D maybe TRBD1 (6 bases). The germline gives CDR1 MGHRA, CDR2 YSYEKL. Deletions cut 0 bases from V and 8 bases from J, with 14 bases between. This CDR3 has 15 amino acids. This CDR3 is CASSQEYRVIDTIYF. The DNA for the CDR3 is TGCGCCAGCAGCCAAGAATACAGGGTCATAGACACCATATATTTT.

The chain recombines TRBV5-1 with TRBJ2-7; 9 positions match TRBD1. Germline V CDR1 and CDR2: SGHRS, YFSETQ. V trimming: 0 bases; J trimming: 1 base; junction bases outside the gene matches: 2. The CDR3 totals 15 residues. The CDR3 loop is CASSLGQGESYEQYF. The CDR3 DNA reads as TGCGCCAGCAGCTTGGGACAGGGGGAATCCTACGAGCAGTACTTC. The whole variable domain, filled in from reference TRBV5-1 and TRBJ2-7, reads KAGVTQTPRYLIKTRGQQVTLSCSPISGHRSVSWYQQTPGQGLQFLFEYFSETQRNKGNFPGRFSGRQFSNSRSEMNVSTLELGDSALYLCASSLGQGESYEQYFGPGTRLTVT.

The V call is TRBV2, the J call TRBJ1-4, with D perhaps TRBD1 (6 bases). Trimming took off 2 bases at V and 5 bases at J, with 12 bases between the two ends. The germline CDR1 and CDR2 sequences are SNHLY and FYNNEI. The CDR3 is made up of 15 amino acids. The CDR3 nucleotides read TGTGCCAGCAGTGAACAGGGACACCTGAATGAAAAACTGTTTTTT. Translating gives CASSEQGHLNEKLFF.

The chain employs TRBV19 and TRBJ2-7; 9 positions match TRBD1. The J segment lost 5 bases and the V segment lost 8 bases, leaving 16 bases of the junction unmatched. Germline V lookup: CDR1 LNHDA, CDR2 SQIVND (reference sequence). The CDR3 length is 16 residues. CDR3 sequence (DNA): TGTGCCAGTTGCGCGGGGTACAGGGGGCGCCTTGACGAGCAGTACTTC. The encoded protein is CASCAGYRGRLDEQYF.

The rearrangement joins TRBV19 to TRBJ2-5; 9 positions match TRBD1. Unmatched junction bases numbered 6, after V lost 5 bases and J lost 5 bases. Germline CDR1 is LNHDA and CDR2 is SQIVND (reference sequence). This CDR3 region has 14 residues. Written as DNA, the CDR3 is TGTGCCAGTAGTCGGACAGGGGCAGGGGAGACCCAGTACTTC. Translated, it gives CASSRTGAGETQYF.

V usage is TRBV2 and J usage is TRBJ2-7; D is ambiguous. Trimming cost V 7 bases and J 6 bases, with 13 bases left between them. Germline V lookup: CDR1 SNHLY, CDR2 FYNNEI. This CDR3 has 12 amino acids. The CDR3 coding sequence is TGTGCCAGCAAACTCTCGCGTTTCGAGCAGTACTTC. Protein product: CASKLSRFEQYF.

The chain is built from TRBV18 and TRBJ1-2; TRBD1 aligns across 10 bases. After removal of 6 bases from V and 0 bases from J, the junction contained 4 bases not matched to a gene. The CDR3 runs to 15 residues. In germline, CDR1 is KGHSH, CDR2 LQKENI. For the CDR3, the DNA is TGTGCCAGCTCTGAAGGACAGGGGGCTAACTATGGCTACACCTTC. Protein product: CASSEGQGANYGYTF.

The J gene is TRBJ1-5, the V gene TRBV3-1 (or the pseudogene TRBV3-2); D gene ambiguous. The CDR3 consists of 16 residues. With 0 bases removed from V and 0 bases from J, the gap between germline ends came to 9 bases. The germline CDR1 and CDR2 sequences are LGHDT and YNNKEL (reference sequence). The DNA of the CDR3 is TGTGCCAGCAGCCAAGATCCGGGGAGTAGCAATCAGCCCCAGCATTTT. Translating it yields CASSQDPGSSNQPQHF.

The chain combines TRBV24-1 with TRBJ2-7; tentative D call: TRBD1 (7 bases). The CDR3 covers 15 residues. The germline CDR1 and CDR2 sequences are KGHDR and SFDVKD. V was cut by 2 bases and J by 3 bases, with 13 bases left in between. The CDR3 loop is CATSDSGTAGYEQYF. The CDR3, as DNA: TGTGCCACCAGTGATTCGGGGACAGCGGGCTACGAGCAGTACTTC.

V usage is TRBV6-1 and J usage is TRBJ1-5, with unresolved D. Trimming removed 2 bases from V and 6 bases from J, with 14 bases in between. This CDR3 has 15 amino acids. Germline CDR1 reads MNHNS; CDR2 reads SASEGT. The CDR3 nucleotides read TGTGCCAGCAGTGAAAGCTCCACGGCGGGTCAGCCCCAGCATTTT. Amino acids: CASSESSTAGQPQHF.

This sequence joins TRBV29-1 and TRBJ1-1, with D perhaps matching TRBD1 (6 bases). Trimming stripped 3 bases from V and 1 base from J, with 9 bases between. From germline, CDR1 is SQVTM and CDR2 ANQGSEA. The CDR3 spans 13 residues. CDR3 amino acids: CSVEKQGNTEAFF. Here the CDR3 DNA reads TGCAGCGTTGAGAAACAGGGGAACACTGAAGCTTTCTTT.

The chain has TRBV6-5 and TRBJ1-2; 7 bases match TRBD1. The J segment lost 6 bases and the V segment lost 6 bases, leaving 7 bases of the junction unmatched. The CDR3 length is 13 residues. CDR1 and CDR2 (germline): MNHEY, SVGAGI. CDR3 nucleotides: TGTGCCAGCAGGGTAGGACAGGCTGATGGCTACACCTTC. Protein product: CASRVGQADGYTF.

V is TRBV5-1 and J is TRBJ2-4; TRBD2 matches at 9 bases. Germline values: CDR1 SGHRS, CDR2 YFSETQ. The J segment lost 5 bases and the V segment lost 5 bases, leaving 5 bases of the junction unmatched. The CDR3 totals 14 residues. CDR3 region: CASSAGGGENIQYF. In DNA form, the CDR3 reads TGCGCCAGCAGTGCGGGCGGGGGGGAAAACATTCAGTACTTC.

This clone was seen only a few times. This chain links TRBV5-4 with TRBJ1-2; a possible D gene is TRBD1 (5 bases). The CDR3 length is 14 residues. Looked up from germline, CDR1 is SGHNT and CDR2 is YYREEE (reference sequence). V shed 2 bases and J shed 5 bases, with 13 bases lying between them. DNA of the CDR3: TGTGCCAGCAGCTTCAGGGATGTGGGGTATGGCTACACCTTC. Its translation: CASSFRDVGYGYTF. Full variable domain (outside the CDR3, taken from reference TRBV5-4 and TRBJ1-2): ETGVTQSPTHLIKTRGQQVTLRCSSQSGHNTVSWYQQALGQGPQFIFQYYREEENGRGNFPPRFSGLQFPNYSSELNVNALELDDSALYLCASSFRDVGYGYTFGSGTRLTVV.

The CDR3 nucleotides are TGTGCCAGCAGCCTGATCGGTCGGGACAGGCCCTCTGGGGCCAACGTCCTGACTTTC. Translation: CASSLIGRDRPSGANVLTF. V and J are TRBV4-2 and TRBJ2-6, with TRBD1 matching over 8 bases. The trim removed 4 bases at V and 0 bases at J, leaving 11 bases unmatched. Germline values: CDR1 LGHNA, CDR2 YNFKEQ. CDR3 length: 19 amino acids.

V usage is TRBV4-2 and J usage is TRBJ2-1, with a possible D match to TRBD2 (6 bases). Germline V lookup: CDR1 LGHNA, CDR2 YNFKEQ. V dropped 4 bases and J dropped 10 bases, with 14 bases sitting between them. The CDR3 totals 13 residues. CDR3 bases: TGTGCCAGCAGCCTAGCGGAAGCGACGGAGCAGTTCTTC. This sequence encodes CASSLAEATEQFF.

The J gene is TRBJ1-5, the V gene TRBV7-8; the match to TRBD1 covers 8 bases. CDR1 and CDR2 from the germline V gene are SGHVS and FQNEAQ. There are 13 residues in the CDR3. The J segment lost 2 bases and the V segment lost 7 bases, leaving 1 base of the junction unmatched. The CDR3 DNA is TGTGCCAGCAAGGGACAGGGCAATCAGCCCCAGCATTTT. This encodes CASKGQGNQPQHF.

The genes are TRBV7-3 and TRBJ2-2; TRBD2 agrees at 9 bases. The CDR3 totals 15 residues. Germline loops: CDR1 SGHTA, CDR2 FQGTGA. V was clipped by 5 bases and J by 1 base; unmatched bases: 2. The CDR3 protein is CASSPSGKNTGELFF. CDR3 bases: TGTGCCAGCAGCCCTAGCGGGAAGAACACCGGGGAGCTGTTTTTT.

The chain combines TRBV18 with TRBJ1-6, with D perhaps matching TRBD1 (6 bases). This CDR3 region has 16 residues. Germline CDR1 reads KGHSH; CDR2 reads LQKENI. V was pared by 1 base and J by 10 bases, with 17 bases between. The CDR3 reads CASSPLVGGQKSPLHF. The CDR3 nucleotides read TGTGCCAGCTCACCACTGGTCGGGGGGCAGAAATCACCCCTCCACTTT.

This rearrangement joins TRBV30 to TRBJ2-7, with TRBD1 identical over 7 bases. Trimming cost V 5 bases and J 2 bases; bases outside gene matches: 9. The CDR3 covers 14 residues. Germline loops: CDR1 GTSNPN, CDR2 SVGIG (reference sequence). CDR3 nucleotides: TGTGCCTGGGGGGGACAGCTCTTTACCTACGAGCAGTACTTC. Translated: CAWGGQLFTYEQYF.

This clone was recorded once. J is TRBJ1-1 and V is TRBV6-5; 7 positions match TRBD1. The ends lost 6 bases at V and 9 bases at J; junction bases unmatched: 4. The CDR3 consists of 11 residues. Germline CDR1 MNHEY, CDR2 SVGAGI. CDR3 in DNA: TGTGCCAGCAGGGGACAGACCAAAGCTTTCTTT. It encodes CASRGQTKAFF.

The V call is TRBV7-8, the J call TRBJ2-7; 7 bases match TRBD1. Germline lookup yields CDR1 SGHVS and CDR2 FQNEAQ. The length of the CDR3 is 15 residues. The ends lost 7 bases at V and 0 bases at J; junction bases unmatched: 9. CDR3: CASTKGTANSYEQYF. CDR3 DNA sequence: TGTGCCAGCACCAAAGGGACAGCGAACTCCTACGAGCAGTACTTC.

This chain connects TRBV5-8 to TRBJ2-3, with TRBD2 identical over 8 bases. Germline V CDR1 and CDR2: SGHTS, YDEGEE. The CDR3 extends over 14 amino acids. Trimming at V came to 4 bases and at J to 5 bases, leaving 6 bases not matched to a gene. CDR3 in amino acids: CASSLGLAEDTQYF. CDR3 nucleotide sequence: TGTGCCAGCAGCCTAGGACTAGCTGAAGATACGCAGTATTTT.

The rearrangement joins TRBV11-2 to TRBJ2-3; 9 nucleotides line up with TRBD2. Germline CDR1 reads SGHAT; CDR2 reads FQNNGV. The trim removed 4 bases at V and 2 bases at J, leaving 13 bases unmatched. The CDR3 sequence is 18 residues long. The CDR3 spells CASSSLVSAGGNTDTQYF. The CDR3 nucleotides are TGTGCCAGCAGCTCCCTTGTGTCAGCGGGGGGTAACACAGATACGCAGTATTTT.

CDR3 amino acids: CASSDRGNNEQFF. For the CDR3, the DNA is TGTGCCAGTAGTGACAGGGGGAACAATGAGCAGTTCTTC. The rearrangement uses TRBV19 and TRBJ2-1; 9 nucleotides line up with TRBD1. The CDR3 contains 13 residues. V lost 5 bases to trimming and J lost 5 bases; unmatched junction nucleotides: 1. Germline values: CDR1 LNHDA, CDR2 SQIVND (reference sequence).